This T cell receptor beta chain originates from a study of CD8 T cells in ankylosing spondylitis (dated 2017 in TCRdb). Context from the whole study: The study set out to find disease-linked TCR variants by profiling T cell receptor beta repertoires in ankylosing spondylitis patients and healthy donors. The whole study cohort included roughly 110 healthy donors and 25 ankylosing spondylitis patients. Peripheral blood samples were taken, and synovial fluid was additionally collected from ankylosing spondylitis patients.

This clonotype was picked up a small number of times. Its antigen remains unidentified. Base qualities are not at hand, and no much larger clone is one base apart. CDR1 DFQATT and CDR2 SNEGSKA were looked up in the germline V gene (reference sequence). The CDR3 runs 13 amino acids, cysteine and phenylalanine included. Only the CDR3 region is kept as DNA, spanning 39 bases read in frame from base 1. The germline V and J ends show losses of 6 bases and 14 bases respectively, and no gene match explains 12 bases of the junction. The study at large found these results: Blood from ankylosing spondylitis patients appeared to be characterized by a TCR beta motif made up of under ten highly homologous amino acid variants. Some TCR beta motif variants had previously been reported in synovial fluid and blood of reactive arthritis patients, which suggested common disease-initiation mechanisms. In peripheral blood, the disease-linked clones were found at relatively low frequencies and had a CD8+ phenotype. The disease-linked clones were reported to be significantly enriched in matched synovial fluid samples from ankylosing spondylitis patients.

TCRdb lists the instrument as Illumina HiSeq 2500. TCR beta libraries were prepared by quantitative 5'-RACE with molecular barcodes. In the authors' own workflow: A new computational method based on a probabilistic model of VDJ rearrangement was used to identify disease-linked TCR variants. TCRdb reprocessing: public reads trimmed at Q25 with fastp, clones called with MiXCR, in-frame beta chains kept. When rows share a CDR3 protein, they turn into one entry using the most common DNA and genes. TCRdb, rather than the study authors, made the V and J calls. The sample table shows around 300,000 distinct CDR3 sequences, and roughly 15% are seen once. The ten largest clones take up about 1% of the sample.

The TCR comes from a male donor with ankylosing spondylitis or in good health (not recorded which). The sequence is built from TRBV20-1 and TRBJ2-1, with 11 middle bases fitting TRBD2. Specimen: blood, either unsorted or a sorted T cell fraction (not recorded which). The sequenced DNA: TGCAGTGCCCGGACTAGCGGGCAGAAGAGGGAGTTCTTC. Its amino acids are CSARTSGQKREFF.